The present entry profiles one TCR beta chain with its context. Its antigen remains unidentified. PCR was performed a second time for roughly 7 to 12 cycles using a sample-barcoded 5' primer and a J-beta primer mix. With 12 random nucleotides, a template-switch adaptor tagged each individual cDNA molecule. TCRdb redid the calling of the 5' RACE reads with MiXCR, one entry per CDR3 protein. The table shows 550,000 to 700,000 distinct CDR3 sequences, with about 25% occurring only once. These data come from a study of blood T cells in healthy people across ages. Looking at the study overall: About one barcoded beta molecule was captured per two T cells (by template switching). Broader study findings: Compared with aged donors, long-lived donors showed fewer expanded clones, suggesting selection.

The sequence came from a woman in her 70s in good health. Sequences were obtained from blood.

The chain's CDR3 is CSASEGLNTEAFF. CDR3 nucleotides: TGCAGTGCTAGCGAGGGTTTGAACACTGAAGCTTTCTTT. The V gene is TRBV20-1, the J gene TRBJ1-1, with D uncertain. The germline CDR1 and CDR2 sequences are DFQATT and SNEGSKA (reference sequence). The CDR3 totals 13 residues. V dropped 3 bases and J dropped 0 bases, with 8 bases sitting between them.